The 7 T cell receptor beta chains in this list originate from one sample, sequenced in a study of CD8 T cells in Susac syndrome (dated by TCRdb to about 2019). The library was obtained by the immunoSEQ multiplex PCR assay. RNA was extracted using the RNeasy kit, and roughly 0.5 to 1 microgram was reverse transcribed with random hexamers. The public reads were reanalyzed by TCRdb: fastp trimming at Q25, MiXCR alignment, in-frame beta chains only. Rows are combined by CDR3 protein, so each entry shows the most common genes and DNA. This sample has 150,000 to 200,000 distinct CDR3 sequences in its table, and roughly 94% of those were observed once. The ten largest clones add up to roughly 0.1% of the sample. The sequenced sample consisted of CD4+ T cells from PBMCs. Every receptor here comes from a human donor with multiple sclerosis.

The chain links TRBV14 to TRBJ2-7; D is tentatively TRBD1 or TRBD2 (5 bases each). V was shortened by 2 bases and J by 7 bases, with 15 bases between the two germline ends. This CDR3 has 14 amino acids. Germline V gives CDR1 SGHDN, CDR2 FVKESK. The DNA of the CDR3 is TGTGCCAGCAGCCAACTGGGGCAATCGGGGGAGCAGTACTTC. This gives the protein CASSQLGQSGEQYF.

This clonotype was counted once. The chain uses TRBV3-1 and TRBJ1-2; D remains unclear. The germline V gene has CDR1 LGHDT and CDR2 YNNKEL (reference sequence). The ends were cut back, 4 bases at V and 8 bases at J, with 17 bases in the middle. The CDR3 covers 14 residues. CDR3 protein: CASSPTLDSSGYTF. The CDR3 DNA is TGTGCCAGCAGCCCTACCCTTGATAGTTCCGGCTACACCTTC.

This clonotype was seen a handful of times. The chain has TRBV7-2 and TRBJ2-6, with no clear D. This CDR3 comprises 16 residues. Trimming left V 1 base short and J 0 bases short, with 7 bases between. Germline CDR1 SGHTA, CDR2 FQGNSA. CDR3 region: CASSLGLVSGANVLTF. DNA for the CDR3: TGTGCCAGCAGCTTAGGGCTAGTCTCTGGGGCCAACGTCCTGACTTTC. The whole variable domain, filled in from reference TRBV7-2 and TRBJ2-6, reads GAGVSQSPSNKVTEKGKDVELRCDPISGHTALYWYRQSLGQGLEFLIYFQGNSAPDKSGLPSDRFSAERTGGSVSTLTIQRTQQEDSAVYLCASSLGLVSGANVLTFGAGSRLTVL.

The rearrangement uses TRBV12-3 or TRBV12-4 and TRBJ1-2, with TRBD1 matching 8 bases. Unmatched junction bases numbered 4, after V lost 6 bases and J lost 4 bases. This CDR3 is built from 13 residues. CDR3 bases: TGTGCCAGCAGCCACGACAGGGGCTATGGCTACACCTTC. Translated: CASSHDRGYGYTF.

V and J are TRBV10-3 and TRBJ2-7; no reliable D call. Trimming removed 0 bases at V and 2 bases at J, with 8 bases between. This CDR3 region has 14 residues. Germline lookup yields CDR1 ENHRY and CDR2 SYGVKD. In DNA form, the CDR3 reads TGTGCCATCAGTGAGTCGAAAGCTACCTACGAGCAGTACTTC. Translating gives CAISESKATYEQYF.

This chain joins TRBV7-2 and TRBJ2-2; perhaps TRBD1 as D (5 bases). Germline V gene lookup returns CDR1 SGHTA and CDR2 FQGNSA. The length of the CDR3 is 15 residues. Trimming removed 5 bases from V and 2 bases from J, with 12 bases in between. CDR3 loop: CASSPQTGNTGELFF. The DNA of the CDR3 is TGTGCCAGCAGCCCCCAAACAGGCAACACCGGGGAGCTGTTTTTT.

The chain uses TRBV24-1 and TRBJ2-1; 16 bases agree with TRBD2. Germline CDR1 reads KGHDR; CDR2 reads SFDVKD. This CDR3 has 17 amino acids. V gave up 4 bases and J gave up 5 bases; unmatched junction bases: 4. This CDR3 is CATSDRGLAGGHNEQFF. DNA of the CDR3: TGTGCCACCAGTGACAGGGGACTAGCGGGGGGGCACAATGAGCAGTTCTTC.